A single sample is the source of the 12 T cell receptor beta chains below, sequenced in a study of shared clonotypes between healthy human individuals. Produced via immunoSEQ multiplex PCR; TCRdb's table is partial and in-frame only. This sample has approximately 1,500,000 clones, with roughly 97% found just once. The sample was naive CD4+ T cells sorted from blood. Subset defined: CD45RA+ positively selected. The receptors were gathered from a young man in good health.

The V call is TRBV28, the J call TRBJ1-1; D unresolved. The CDR3 has 15 residues. The V and J ends lost 5 bases and 1 base respectively, with 14 bases between them. Germline CDR1 reads MDHEN; CDR2 reads SYDVKM. This CDR3 is CASSLNWGSNTEAFF. The CDR3 DNA is TGTGCCAGCAGTCTCAACTGGGGTTCGAACACTGAAGCTTTCTTT.

The V call is TRBV7-9, the J call TRBJ1-4; no clear D gene. The CDR3 is 12 amino acids. CDR1 is SEHNR and CDR2 is FQNEAQ in the germline V gene (reference sequence). The V and J ends lost 5 bases and 16 bases respectively, with 17 bases between them. This CDR3 reads CASSTRAQAPFF. CDR3 DNA: TGTGCCAGCAGCACTAGGGCGCAGGCACCGTTTTTT.

The V call is TRBV7-2, the J call TRBJ1-1; D gene uncertain. Trimming pared 0 bases from V and 4 bases from J, leaving 6 bases between. The CDR3 covers 13 residues. The germline V gene encodes CDR1 SGHTA and CDR2 FQGNSA. CDR3 residues: CASSLAMGTEAFF. The DNA for the CDR3 is TGTGCCAGCAGCTTAGCGATGGGCACTGAAGCTTTCTTT.

The table lists this clone with a count of one. The V gene is TRBV5-5, the J gene TRBJ1-1; no firm D call. The CDR3 has 14 residues. The V end lost 0 bases, the J end lost 7 bases, and 13 bases lay between the germline ends. Germline CDR1 and CDR2: SGHKS and YYEKEE (reference sequence). The CDR3 DNA follows: TGTGCCAGCAGCTTGGAGGGCATTGGCGATGAAGCTTTCTTT. It specifies CASSLEGIGDEAFF.

V usage is TRBV5-5 and J usage is TRBJ2-1; the D is unclear. CDR3 length: 13 amino acids. Per germline, CDR1 SGHKS and CDR2 YYEKEE (reference sequence). V shed 4 bases and J shed 5 bases, with 10 bases lying between them. The DNA of the CDR3 is TGTGCCAGCAGCGCGGACCCCAACAATGAGCAGTTCTTC. Translating gives CASSADPNNEQFF. The whole variable domain, filled in from reference TRBV5-5 and TRBJ2-1, reads DAGVTQSPTHLIKTRGQQVTLRCSPISGHKSVSWYQQVLGQGPQFIFQYYEKEERGRGNFPDRFSARQFPNYSSELNVNALLLGDSALYLCASSADPNNEQFFGPGTRLTVL.

This chain uses TRBV18 with TRBJ2-7; D might be TRBD1 (6 bases). CDR1 is KGHSH and CDR2 is LQKENI in the germline V gene. The length of the CDR3 is 12 residues. V was pared by 6 bases and J by 4 bases, with 10 bases between. The CDR3: CASSAGVYEQYF. CDR3 sequence (DNA): TGTGCCAGCTCGGCAGGGGTATACGAGCAGTACTTC.

Notes on this clone: The sample contains more than one DNA sequence encoding this CDR3. V is TRBV7-9 and J is TRBJ2-5; D is ambiguous. With 2 bases removed from V and 2 bases from J, the gap between germline ends came to 0 bases. This CDR3 comprises 11 residues. CDR1 and CDR2 from the germline V gene are SEHNR and FQNEAQ (reference sequence). The CDR3 region has the DNA TGTGCCAGCAGCTTACAAGAGACCCAGTACTTC. This encodes CASSLQETQYF.

As for this clone: Other DNA sequences in this sample translate to the same CDR3. The chain links TRBV6-5 to TRBJ2-1; TRBD2 is a possible D gene (5 bases). CDR1 is MNHEY and CDR2 is SVGAGI in the germline V gene. V was shortened by 2 bases and J by 4 bases, with 9 bases between the two germline ends. The CDR3 runs to 14 residues. CDR3 protein: CASSYTSGYNEQFF. The CDR3 coding sequence is TGTGCCAGCAGTTACACTAGTGGGTACAATGAGCAGTTCTTC.

This clone was detected only once. The chain combines TRBV5-1 with TRBJ1-1, with 7 bases that match TRBD1. Trimming cost V 4 bases and J 7 bases; bases outside gene matches: 7. The CDR3 is made up of 13 amino acids. Germline CDR1 and CDR2: SGHRS and YFSETQ. The CDR3 loop reads CASSGRGDGEAFF. The CDR3 nucleotides are TGCGCCAGCAGCGGCAGGGGGGACGGTGAAGCTTTCTTT.

The chain combines TRBV4-1 with TRBJ2-3, with a possible D match to TRBD2 (6 bases). Per germline, CDR1 MGHRA and CDR2 YSYEKL. Trimming left V 0 bases short and J 0 bases short, with 10 bases between. The length of the CDR3 is 16 residues. The DNA for the CDR3 is TGCGCCAGCAGCCAAGATCATCTAGCGAGCACAGATACGCAGTATTTT. Translating gives CASSQDHLASTDTQYF.

CDR3 in DNA: TGTGCCAGCAGCGTAATGGGGACTAGCGGGTACCAAGAGACCCAGTACTTC. This codes for CASSVMGTSGYQETQYF. The V gene is TRBV7-9, the J gene TRBJ2-5; TRBD2 agrees at 12 bases. The length of the CDR3 is 17 residues. Germline V CDR1 and CDR2: SEHNR, FQNEAQ (reference sequence). V was pared by 5 bases and J by 0 bases, with 7 bases of the junction left unmatched.

The rearrangement joins TRBV7-9 to TRBJ2-7; no reliable D call. The CDR3 runs 15 residues. With 5 bases removed from V and 3 bases from J, the gap between germline ends came to 17 bases. Germline values: CDR1 SEHNR, CDR2 FQNEAQ (reference sequence). The CDR3 loop reads CASSQHSDPLYEQYF. The CDR3 region has the DNA TGTGCCAGCAGCCAGCATTCAGACCCCCTCTACGAGCAGTACTTC.